One sample yielded the 18 T cell receptor beta chains listed below, sequenced in a study of cytomegalovirus exposure and HLA in healthy donors. It was with 60 Vbeta and 13 Jbeta primers that the PCR ran. Method: immunoSEQ multiplex PCR; TCRdb's copy keeps in-frame clones and lacks some. Its table lists 100,000 to 150,000 clones. Sequencing was done on a sample of PBMCs. Receptors originate from a woman in her thirties or forties in good health and CMV-seronegative.

The J gene is TRBJ2-7, the V gene TRBV27, with TRBD1 identical over 8 bases. Trimming at V came to 4 bases and at J to 6 bases, leaving 2 bases not matched to a gene. Germline CDR1 reads MNHEY; CDR2 reads SMNVEV (reference sequence). The CDR3 runs 12 residues. The DNA of the CDR3 is TGTGCCAGCAGTTCGACAGGGGCCGAGCAGTACGTC. Protein: CASSSTGAEQYV.

The chain has TRBV5-4 and TRBJ2-7, with unresolved D. V gave up 1 base and J gave up 5 bases, with 10 bases separating them. Germline-derived CDR1 and CDR2 are SGHNT and YYREEE (reference sequence). The CDR3 is 13 amino acids. CDR3 loop: CASSLWAVHEQYF. The CDR3 DNA reads TGTGCCAGCAGCTTGTGGGCAGTGCACGAGCAGTACTTC.

The chain has TRBV6-1 and TRBJ1-5; TRBD1 matches 7 bases. The CDR3 sequence is 15 residues long. V shed 6 bases and J 3 bases; nucleotides not matched to a gene: 8. Germline V gives CDR1 MNHNS, CDR2 SASEGT. CDR3 in amino acids: CASRAEGAFNQPQHF. DNA for the CDR3: TGTGCCAGCAGAGCGGAGGGGGCCTTCAATCAGCCCCAGCATTTT.

The chain recombines TRBV19 with TRBJ2-3; 7 nucleotides agree with TRBD2. Germline CDR1 and CDR2: LNHDA and SQIVND (reference sequence). V trimming: 10 bases; J trimming: 2 bases; junction bases outside the gene matches: 9. The CDR3 has 14 amino acids. The CDR3 spells CATLPGRLTDTQYF. As DNA, the CDR3 is TGTGCCACCCTCCCCGGGAGGCTCACAGATACGCAGTATTTT. The full variable domain, rest sourced from reference TRBV19 and TRBJ2-3, is DGGITQSPKYLFRKEGQNVTLSCEQNLNHDAMYWYRQDPGQGLRLIYYSQIVNDFQKGDIAEGYSVSREKKESFPLTVTSAQKNPTAFYLCATLPGRLTDTQYFGPGTRLTVL.

The chain combines TRBV2 with TRBJ2-5, with D perhaps TRBD1 (6 bases). Trimming removed 5 bases from V and 4 bases from J, with 20 bases in between. This CDR3 is 16 amino acids long. CDR1 SNHLY and CDR2 FYNNEI come from the germline V gene. For the CDR3, the DNA is TGTGCCAGCAGTATTTTTCGGGACATTGCCATAGAGACCCAGTACTTC. Amino acid sequence: CASSIFRDIAIETQYF.

The chain links TRBV15 to TRBJ2-5; 10 nucleotides agree with TRBD1. CDR1 is LNHNV and CDR2 is YYDKDF in the germline V gene (reference sequence). Unmatched junction bases numbered 9, after V lost 3 bases and J lost 5 bases. The CDR3 consists of 16 residues. The CDR3 DNA is TGTGCCACCAGCAGTGGAAGGACAGGGGGTATGGAGACCCAGTACTTC. Amino acids: CATSSGRTGGMETQYF.

This chain links TRBV18 with TRBJ1-2; 8 nucleotides match TRBD1. The CDR3 covers 16 residues. Germline V gene data show CDR1 as KGHSH and CDR2 as LQKENI. Germline trimming cut 4 bases from V and 4 bases from J; bases unmatched to any gene: 11. CDR3 sequence reads: CASSHLVDRGGYGYTF. For the CDR3, the DNA is TGTGCCAGCTCACACCTTGTTGACAGGGGTGGCTATGGCTACACCTTC.

The chain uses TRBV19 and TRBJ2-3; D possibly corresponds to TRBD2 (7 bases). Deletions cut 5 bases from V and 11 bases from J, with 17 bases between. The germline CDR1 and CDR2 sequences are LNHDA and SQIVND (reference sequence). The CDR3 has 13 amino acids. In DNA, the CDR3 is TGTGCCAGTAGTGAGGGGGGAACTAGCGAGCAGTATTTT. Amino acid sequence: CASSEGGTSEQYF.

The chain recombines TRBV10-3 with TRBJ1-4; weak D call: TRBD1 (5 bases). CDR3 length: 16 amino acids. V lost 2 bases and J lost 8, with 18 bases in between. Germline V lookup: CDR1 ENHRY, CDR2 SYGVKD. CDR3 nucleotide sequence: TGTGCCATCAGTGAGGACTTGGGACGGGGGGAGGAAAAACTGTTTTTT. As protein: CAISEDLGRGEEKLFF.

Worth noting for this clone: At one of its ends the junction is not consistent with the germline gene, which may arise from a read error. The chain carries TRBV5-6 and TRBJ1-2; D is perhaps TRBD1 (6 bases). CDR3 length equals 14 residues. CDR1 is SGHDT, CDR2 YYEEEE, per germline. CDR3 DNA: TGTGCCAGCAGCGCTACCGGAGGGGGGGCTCGGGTCCCCTTC. Its protein is CASSATGGGARVPF.

V usage is TRBV25-1 and J usage is TRBJ2-2; TRBD1 aligns across 9 bases. The trim removed 0 bases at V and 4 bases at J, leaving 6 bases unmatched. CDR1 is MGHDK, CDR2 SYGVNS, per germline. The CDR3 has 17 residues. In DNA form, the CDR3 reads TGTGCCAGCAGTGAATATAGGACAGGGGATTTCACCGGGGAGCTGTTTTTT. It specifies CASSEYRTGDFTGELFF.

J is TRBJ1-6 and V is TRBV6-4; 12 bases line up with TRBD1. J gave up 10 bases and V 2 bases, and 0 bases lay outside the gene matches. This CDR3 region has 14 residues. Germline V gene data show CDR1 as MRHNA and CDR2 as SNTAGT. In nucleotides, the CDR3 is TGTGCCAGCAGTGACGGGACAGGGGGCTCACCCCTCCACTTT. Translating it yields CASSDGTGGSPLHF.

As concerns this clone: At the DNA level, this CDR3 is encoded by other sequences in the same sample as well. The chain employs TRBV9 and TRBJ2-1; possibly TRBD2 for D (5 bases). The V gene's germline CDR1 is SGDLS and CDR2 YYNGEE. V was cut by 0 bases and J by 0 bases, with 10 bases left in between. The CDR3 contains 16 residues. In DNA, the CDR3 is TGTGCCAGCAGCGTAGGACTGGGGAGCTCCTACAATGAGCAGTTCTTC. It is translated as CASSVGLGSSYNEQFF.

The V call is TRBV2, the J call TRBJ2-1; 10 nucleotides agree with TRBD1. The germline V gene has CDR1 SNHLY and CDR2 FYNNEI. V lost 5 bases to trimming and J lost 12 bases; unmatched junction nucleotides: 13. The length of the CDR3 is 15 residues. The DNA of the CDR3 is TGTGCCAGCAGTAGGGACAGGGGCCCCGGGGGTCGGCAGTTCTTC. Translated, it gives CASSRDRGPGGRQFF.

This chain connects TRBV10-3 to TRBJ1-4, with 7 bases matching TRBD1. Trimming cost V 0 bases and J 1 base; bases outside gene matches: 2. Germline CDR1 is ENHRY and CDR2 is SYGVKD. The CDR3 totals 16 residues. CDR3 sequence reads: CAISESRQGTNEKLFF. The DNA of the CDR3 is TGTGCCATCAGTGAGTCGAGACAGGGAACTAATGAAAAACTGTTTTTT.

This sequence joins TRBV7-3 and TRBJ2-5, with 10 positions matching TRBD2. Gene TRBJ2-7 matches the end of the DNA better, so the J call may be wrong. The CDR3 sequence is 16 residues long. The germline V gene encodes CDR1 SGHTA and CDR2 FQGTGA. CDR3 loop: CASSRNPAGGQYEQYF. Written as DNA, the CDR3 is TGTGCCAGCAGCAGAAACCCAGCGGGGGGGCAATACGAGCAGTACTTC.

The chain couples TRBV9 to TRBJ2-2; 7 bases map to TRBD2. The CDR3 has 15 residues. Germline CDR1 reads SGDLS; CDR2 reads YYNGEE. The V gene end was trimmed by 0 bases and the J gene end by 3 bases; junction bases not matched to a gene: 2. CDR3 sequence (DNA): TGTGCCAGCAGCGTAGGGCTAGCGGACACCGGGGAGCTGTTTTTT. Its translation: CASSVGLADTGELFF. The full variable domain, in which reference TRBV9 and TRBJ2-2 provide the parts outside the CDR3, is DSGVTQTPKHLITATGQRVTLRCSPRSGDLSVYWYQQSLDQGLQFLIQYYNGEERAKGNILERFSAQQFPDLHSELNLSSLELGDSALYFCASSVGLADTGELFFGEGSRLTVL.

The rearrangement links TRBV5-1 to TRBJ1-4, with 8 bases fitting TRBD1. V was pared by 4 bases and J by 1 base, with 12 bases of the junction left unmatched. From germline, CDR1 is SGHRS and CDR2 YFSETQ. This CDR3 comprises 18 residues. The CDR3 reads CASSHGQGTALTNEKLFF. Written as DNA, the CDR3 is TGCGCCAGCAGCCATGGACAGGGTACCGCCTTAACTAATGAAAAACTGTTTTTT.